A selection of T cell receptor beta chains follows, all from one sample in a study of human T cells and chemical hapten exposure. TCRdb called the RACE reads again in MiXCR, with one record for every CDR3 protein. This table has 370,000 or so distinct CDR3 sequences, around 5% appearing once. This sample comprised whole blood, obtained in connection with sensitization to the hapten diphenylcyclopropenone (DPC). The receptors were sampled from a woman aged 45-60 years with alopecia areata. Some clones in this sample may be carry-over from other donors' samples. Each CDR3 is given with its conserved first and last residue. Each record gives: V gene, clone size, D gene, J gene, CDR3 protein, CDR3 DNA. A D gene is named only where the DNA matches it firmly. Size values are once, few and many counts, or a class for expanded clones, and some rows have none.

TRBV6-6,many,NA,TRBJ2-7,CASSYGQSSYEQYF,TGTGCCAGCAGTTACGGGCAATCCTCCTACGAGCAGTACTTC
TRBV27,many,NA,TRBJ2-5,CASSLMVGETQYF,TGTGCCAGCAGTCTGATGGTTGGGGAGACCCAGTACTTC
TRBV12-3/TRBV12-4,few,NA,TRBJ1-2,CASSAPRGVLRNYGYTF,TGTGCCAGTTCAGCCCCAAGAGGGGTTTTAAGGAACTATGGCTACACCTTC
TRBV7-9,many,NA,TRBJ1-2,CASSLNTGASSGYTF,TGTGCCAGCAGCTTGAATACCGGCGCTTCCTCTGGCTACACCTTC
TRBV29-1,NA,NA,TRBJ2-7,CSVEDSSSTYEQYF,TGCAGCGTTGAAGACAGCAGTTCCACCTACGAGCAGTACTTC
TRBV7-2,many,TRBD1,TRBJ1-2,CASSLNGRGYYTF,TGTGCCAGCAGCTTAAACGGCAGGGGGTACTACACCTTC
TRBV7-2,many,TRBD2,TRBJ2-1,CASSLVPPPTSGRWDEQFF,TGTGCCAGCAGCTTAGTACCCCCACCTACTAGCGGGAGGTGGGATGAGCAGTTCTTC
TRBV20-1,many,NA,TRBJ2-7,CSARGGPSSYEQYF,TGCAGTGCTAGGGGTGGGCCCAGCTCCTACGAGCAGTACTTC
TRBV10-3,NA,NA,TRBJ2-7,CAISVGQAYEQYF,TGTGCCATCAGTGTAGGGCAAGCCTACGAGCAGTACTTC
TRBV19,many,NA,TRBJ2-2,CASMTVNTGELFF,TGTGCCAGTATGACAGTAAACACCGGGGAGCTGTTTTTT
TRBV7-9,many,NA,TRBJ2-3,CASNLLGGQGGTDTQYF,TGTGCCAGCAATCTCCTGGGGGGGCAGGGCGGCACAGATACGCAGTATTTT
TRBV5-1,NA,TRBD1,TRBJ2-7,CASSAPGTALTYEQYF,TGCGCCAGCAGCGCCCCCGGGACAGCACTCACCTACGAGCAGTACTTC
TRBV14,few,NA,TRBJ1-4,CASSQAGWNEKLFF,TGTGCCAGCAGCCAAGCGGGGTGGAATGAAAAACTGTTTTTT
TRBV29-1,NA,TRBD2,TRBJ2-3,CSVGSGLAGRTDTQYF,TGCAGCGTTGGATCGGGACTAGCGGGACGGACAGATACGCAGTATTTT
TRBV3-1,many,NA,TRBJ2-2,CASSGGPGELFF,TGTGCCAGCAGCGGAGGGCCCGGGGAGCTGTTTTTT
TRBV28,many,TRBD2,TRBJ2-3,CASSGTSGRGPDTQYF,TGTGCCAGCAGTGGGACTAGCGGGAGGGGGCCAGATACGCAGTATTTT
TRBV3-1,NA,NA,TRBJ1-4,CASSFGTRNEKLFF,TGTGCCAGCAGTTTCGGGACACGGAATGAAAAACTGTTTTTT
TRBV12-3/TRBV12-4,NA,TRBD1,TRBJ2-7,CASSLEQGAPYEQYF,TGTGCCAGCAGTTTAGAACAGGGGGCCCCCTACGAGCAGTACTTC
TRBV5-1,NA,TRBD2,TRBJ2-1,CASSLSGNWGNEQFF,TGCGCCAGCAGCCTGAGCGGGAACTGGGGGAATGAGCAGTTCTTC
TRBV11-1,NA,NA,TRBJ1-1,CASSQAPVLNTEAFF,TGTGCCAGCAGCCAGGCCCCCGTTTTGAACACTGAAGCTTTCTTT
TRBV6-5,many,NA,TRBJ1-1,CASSWTAPNTEAFF,TGTGCCAGCAGTTGGACAGCACCGAACACTGAAGCTTTCTTT
TRBV6-5,many,NA,TRBJ2-3,CASSYGPGADTQYF,TGTGCCAGCAGTTACGGTCCTGGGGCAGATACGCAGTATTTT
TRBV28,NA,NA,TRBJ1-5,CASSSVGFGTVDQPQHF,TGTGCCAGCAGTTCGGTGGGATTCGGGACGGTGGATCAGCCCCAGCATTTT
TRBV6-4,many,NA,TRBJ1-6,CASSDSTVSSSPLHF,TGTGCCAGCAGTGACTCGACGGTTTCGTCTTCACCCCTCCACTTT
TRBV28,NA,TRBD2,TRBJ2-3,CASRAGGGFLTDTQYF,TGTGCCAGCAGGGCAGGCGGGGGGTTCCTCACAGATACGCAGTATTTT
TRBV12-3/TRBV12-4,many,NA,TRBJ1-1,CASRPDSSKAFF,TGTGCCAGCAGGCCTGATTCTAGTAAAGCTTTCTTT
TRBV29-1,many,NA,TRBJ1-1,CSVDGVETEAFF,TGCAGCGTTGATGGGGTAGAGACTGAAGCTTTCTTT
TRBV12-3/TRBV12-4,few,TRBD2,TRBJ2-3,CASLPAGVGTDTQYF,TGTGCCAGCCTTCCAGCGGGGGTGGGCACAGATACGCAGTATTTT
TRBV20-1,many,NA,TRBJ2-3,CSARGRGLGSASTDTQYF,TGCAGTGCTAGGGGCAGGGGACTGGGGAGCGCTAGCACAGATACGCAGTATTTT
TRBV6-2/TRBV6-3,few,NA,TRBJ2-4,CASRERTFSQNIQYF,TGTGCCAGCAGAGAAAGAACTTTTAGCCAAAACATTCAGTACTTC
TRBV29-1,NA,NA,TRBJ2-1,CSLCFAGNEQFF,TGCAGCCTTTGTTTCGCGGGCAATGAGCAGTTCTTC
TRBV20-1,few,TRBD1,TRBJ2-3,CSATSGTGGLGTQYF,TGCAGTGCTACCTCCGGGACAGGGGGTTTAGGTACGCAGTATTTT
TRBV5-6,many,NA,TRBJ2-1,CASMAWKGGSYNEQFF,TGTGCCAGCATGGCTTGGAAGGGAGGATCCTACAATGAGCAGTTCTTC
TRBV7-2,few,TRBD1,TRBJ2-7,CASSTAGTGNPYEQYF,TGTGCCAGCAGCACAGCCGGGACAGGGAACCCCTACGAGCAGTACTTC
TRBV5-1,NA,NA,TRBJ2-7,CASSPSADSSYEQYF,TGCGCCAGCAGCCCCTCGGCGGACAGTTCCTACGAGCAGTACTTC
TRBV7-3,many,NA,TRBJ2-3,CASSFQRGDTQYF,TGTGCCAGCAGCTTTCAAAGGGGAGATACGCAGTATTTT
TRBV4-1,many,NA,TRBJ1-5,CASSQGTDWPQHF,TGCGCCAGCAGCCAAGGGACCGATTGGCCCCAGCATTTT
TRBV5-5,many,TRBD1,TRBJ1-5,CASSKTGGVQPQHF,TGTGCCAGCAGCAAGACAGGGGGCGTTCAGCCCCAGCATTTT